These T cell receptor beta chains were read from a single sample in a study of T cells in Graves' hyperthyroidism and ophthalmopathy. One entry per CDR3 protein results from TCRdb running MiXCR on the multiplex PCR reads. The sample lists 250,000 or so distinct CDR3 sequences, about 16% occurring once. Material: blood. These receptors came from a woman aged 50 to 60 with Graves' hyperthyroidism that later progressed to Graves' ophthalmopathy. Both conserved end residues are part of each CDR3. D genes are given only for firm matches. Clone size is shown for a subset of rows, as once, few, many or a class of expanded clone.

clone size: many; V gene: TRBV6-1; J gene: TRBJ2-5; D gene: NA; CDR3 DNA: TGTGCCAGCCATCAACAGGGTCTTGAGACCCAGTACTTC; CDR3 protein: CASHQQGLETQYF
clone size: few; V gene: TRBV7-2; J gene: TRBJ1-2; D gene: NA; CDR3 DNA: TGTGCCAGCAGCTTTAACGGGGGGGTGGGCTACACCTTC; CDR3 protein: CASSFNGGVGYTF
clone size: many; V gene: TRBV10-1; J gene: TRBJ1-1; D gene: NA; CDR3 DNA: TGCGCCAGCAGTACAGGGTCGGGCACTGAAGCTTTCTTT; CDR3 protein: CASSTGSGTEAFF
clone size: many; V gene: TRBV7-8; J gene: TRBJ2-7; D gene: NA; CDR3 DNA: TGTGCCAGCAGCTTCCTCATAGGAGGGCGAGAGCAGTACTTC; CDR3 protein: CASSFLIGGREQYF
clone size: many; V gene: TRBV11-2; J gene: TRBJ2-4; D gene: TRBD1; CDR3 DNA: TGTGCCAGCAGCACAGACAGGGGGCACTGGTCCAAAAACATTCAGTACTTC; CDR3 protein: CASSTDRGHWSKNIQYF
clone size: many; V gene: TRBV4-1; J gene: TRBJ2-5; D gene: NA; CDR3 DNA: TGCGCCAGCAGTCAACGTGAGGGACATAAAGAGACCCAGTACTTC; CDR3 protein: CASSQREGHKETQYF
clone size: NA; V gene: TRBV9; J gene: TRBJ1-2; D gene: TRBD1; CDR3 DNA: TGTGCCAGCAGCGTCGGGACAGGGGCTGGCTACACCTTC; CDR3 protein: CASSVGTGAGYTF
clone size: NA; V gene: TRBV19; J gene: TRBJ2-7; D gene: NA; CDR3 DNA: TGTGCCAGTAGTATATATCATGAGGGCGAGCAGTACTTC; CDR3 protein: CASSIYHEGEQYF
clone size: NA; V gene: TRBV10-3; J gene: TRBJ2-1; D gene: NA; CDR3 DNA: TGTGCCATCAGTGAGTCGTTAGACCTCTACAATGAGCAGTTCTTC; CDR3 protein: CAISESLDLYNEQFF
clone size: many; V gene: TRBV6-1; J gene: TRBJ2-7; D gene: NA; CDR3 DNA: TGTGCCAGCACAGACGGGACCCCGACCTACGAGCAGTACTTC; CDR3 protein: CASTDGTPTYEQYF
clone size: many; V gene: TRBV5-1; J gene: TRBJ1-1; D gene: NA; CDR3 DNA: TGCGCCAGCAGCTTATCGACAGCCAACACTGAAGCTTTCTTT; CDR3 protein: CASSLSTANTEAFF
clone size: NA; V gene: TRBV19; J gene: TRBJ1-5; D gene: NA; CDR3 DNA: TGTGCCAGTAGTAATAGAGGGATCCTGTATAGCAATCAGCCCCAGCATTTT; CDR3 protein: CASSNRGILYSNQPQHF
clone size: many; V gene: TRBV5-6; J gene: TRBJ2-3; D gene: NA; CDR3 DNA: TGTGCCAGCAGTCGGACGGGACTCAGCACAGATACGCAGTATTTT; CDR3 protein: CASSRTGLSTDTQYF
clone size: NA; V gene: TRBV18; J gene: TRBJ2-2; D gene: TRBD1; CDR3 DNA: TGTGCCAGCTCACGACAGGGTCGATACACCGGGGAGCTGTTTTTT; CDR3 protein: CASSRQGRYTGELFF
clone size: few; V gene: TRBV5-1; J gene: TRBJ2-3; D gene: TRBD2; CDR3 DNA: TGCGCCAGCAGCGTCCAGACCTTACTAGCGGGAGCAGCAGATACGCAGTATTTT; CDR3 protein: CASSVQTLLAGAADTQYF
clone size: once; V gene: TRBV4-3; J gene: TRBJ2-3; D gene: TRBD2; CDR3 DNA: TGCGCCAGCAGCCCAGCGCCTATCGGGAGGGAGCAGTATTTT; CDR3 protein: CASSPAPIGREQYF
clone size: many; V gene: TRBV2; J gene: TRBJ1-1; D gene: NA; CDR3 DNA: TGTGCCAGCAGTGTGGACATTTATGTCTCTGAAGCTTTCTTT; CDR3 protein: CASSVDIYVSEAFF
clone size: NA; V gene: TRBV6-1; J gene: TRBJ2-3; D gene: TRBD2; CDR3 DNA: TGTGCCAGCACTAACCCGACGGGGCGGGGGGATACGCAGTATTTT; CDR3 protein: CASTNPTGRGDTQYF
clone size: NA; V gene: TRBV11-3; J gene: TRBJ2-1; D gene: NA; CDR3 DNA: TGTGCCAGCAGCTTAGATTACGAGAATGAGCAGTTCTTC; CDR3 protein: CASSLDYENEQFF
clone size: many; V gene: TRBV5-1; J gene: TRBJ2-7; D gene: TRBD1; CDR3 DNA: TGCGCCAGCAGCTTGGTTGGGACAGGAAGCTACGAGCAGTACTTC; CDR3 protein: CASSLVGTGSYEQYF
clone size: many; V gene: TRBV7-9; J gene: TRBJ2-1; D gene: NA; CDR3 DNA: TGTGCCAGCAGCTTAAGGCGCCGGGGGTACAATGAGCAGTTCTTC; CDR3 protein: CASSLRRRGYNEQFF
clone size: many; V gene: TRBV7-8; J gene: TRBJ1-1; D gene: NA; CDR3 DNA: TGTGCCAGCAGCTTCAACGGTAGGGACACTGAAGCTTTCTTT; CDR3 protein: CASSFNGRDTEAFF
clone size: NA; V gene: TRBV27; J gene: TRBJ1-5; D gene: NA; CDR3 DNA: TGTGCCAGCAGTTTTATAGAAAATCAGCCCCAGCATTTT; CDR3 protein: CASSFIENQPQHF
clone size: many; V gene: TRBV6-2/TRBV6-3; J gene: TRBJ1-1; D gene: NA; CDR3 DNA: TGTGCCAGCAGTCGGATTTCCAGGAACACTGAAGCTTTCTTT; CDR3 protein: CASSRISRNTEAFF
clone size: few; V gene: TRBV14; J gene: TRBJ1-1; D gene: NA; CDR3 DNA: TGTGCCAGCAGCCACAGTACCCGGACGGCTTTCTTT; CDR3 protein: CASSHSTRTAFF
clone size: few; V gene: TRBV7-8; J gene: TRBJ1-2; D gene: TRBD1; CDR3 DNA: TGTGCCAGCAGCCCGGGGGACAGGGGTTATGGCTACACCTTC; CDR3 protein: CASSPGDRGYGYTF
clone size: NA; V gene: TRBV9; J gene: TRBJ1-2; D gene: NA; CDR3 DNA: TGTGCCAGCAGCGAGAGAGGGGGTTGGGCGGAAGACTATGGCTACACCTTC; CDR3 protein: CASSERGGWAEDYGYTF
clone size: NA; V gene: TRBV6-1; J gene: TRBJ2-6; D gene: NA; CDR3 DNA: TGTGCCAGCACCTGGGGGGCTTCCGGGGCCAACGTCCTGACTTTC; CDR3 protein: CASTWGASGANVLTF
clone size: few; V gene: TRBV20-1; J gene: TRBJ1-5; D gene: NA; CDR3 DNA: TGCAGTGCTAGCGGGGGAAGTCAGCCCCAGCATTTT; CDR3 protein: CSASGGSQPQHF
clone size: many; V gene: TRBV30; J gene: TRBJ1-1; D gene: NA; CDR3 DNA: TGTGCCTGGATTCGGGACGTCCTTGAAGCTTTCTTT; CDR3 protein: CAWIRDVLEAFF
clone size: many; V gene: TRBV20-1; J gene: TRBJ2-7; D gene: NA; CDR3 DNA: TGCAGTGGCGGGACAGTCTTTTCCTACGAGCAGTACTTC; CDR3 protein: CSGGTVFSYEQYF
clone size: NA; V gene: TRBV18; J gene: TRBJ1-5; D gene: NA; CDR3 DNA: TGTGCCAGCTCACCAGGGGTTAGCAATCAGCCCCAGCATTTT; CDR3 protein: CASSPGVSNQPQHF
clone size: NA; V gene: TRBV11-1; J gene: TRBJ1-1; D gene: NA; CDR3 DNA: TGTGCCAGCAGCCTACAGAGAGACACTGAAGCTTTCTTT; CDR3 protein: CASSLQRDTEAFF
clone size: NA; V gene: TRBV28; J gene: TRBJ2-7; D gene: NA; CDR3 DNA: TGTGCCAGCAGTTTTCGGCAGTCCTACGAGCAGTACTTC; CDR3 protein: CASSFRQSYEQYF
clone size: many; V gene: TRBV28; J gene: TRBJ1-2; D gene: NA; CDR3 DNA: TGTGCCAGCAGGCTACCTAATGGCTACACCTTC; CDR3 protein: CASRLPNGYTF
clone size: few; V gene: TRBV7-6; J gene: TRBJ1-2; D gene: TRBD1; CDR3 DNA: TGTGCCAGCAGCTTAGGGACAGGGGCGGGCTACACCTTC; CDR3 protein: CASSLGTGAGYTF
clone size: many; V gene: TRBV2; J gene: TRBJ2-7; D gene: NA; CDR3 DNA: TGTGCCAGCAGTGTAGCGGCCCCGTGGGAGCAGTACTTC; CDR3 protein: CASSVAAPWEQYF
clone size: NA; V gene: TRBV5-6; J gene: TRBJ1-5; D gene: NA; CDR3 DNA: TGTGCCAGCAGCTTGGCGGAAAACATAAGGTGGGGGAATAGCAATCAGCCCCAGCATTTT; CDR3 protein: CASSLAENIRWGNSNQPQHF
clone size: NA; V gene: TRBV12-3/TRBV12-4; J gene: TRBJ1-5; D gene: TRBD1; CDR3 DNA: TGTGCCAGCAGCAGACAGGGGGCAGGCAATCAGCCCCAGCATTTT; CDR3 protein: CASSRQGAGNQPQHF
clone size: NA; V gene: TRBV4-1; J gene: TRBJ2-1; D gene: NA; CDR3 DNA: TGCGCCAGCAGCCAAAAGGAGGGGGACAATGAGCAGTTCTTC; CDR3 protein: CASSQKEGDNEQFF
clone size: NA; V gene: TRBV5-1; J gene: TRBJ1-2; D gene: TRBD1; CDR3 DNA: TGCGCCAGCAGCCCGGAACAGGGGGATCATGGCTACACCTTC; CDR3 protein: CASSPEQGDHGYTF
clone size: NA; V gene: TRBV6-1; J gene: TRBJ2-6; D gene: NA; CDR3 DNA: TGTGCCAGCAGTTACCTTGAGGGCCAGGCCAACGTCCTGACTTTC; CDR3 protein: CASSYLEGQANVLTF
clone size: few; V gene: TRBV19; J gene: TRBJ1-6; D gene: TRBD1; CDR3 DNA: TGTGCCAGTAGTATCGGACAGGGGGCGCCTTCACCCCTCCACTTT; CDR3 protein: CASSIGQGAPSPLHF
clone size: NA; V gene: TRBV3-1; J gene: TRBJ2-1; D gene: TRBD2; CDR3 DNA: TGTGCCAGCAGCCAAAAAGAGGCGGCTAGCGGGAGACATGAGCAGTTCTTC; CDR3 protein: CASSQKEAASGRHEQFF
clone size: many; V gene: TRBV11-2; J gene: TRBJ2-7; D gene: TRBD1; CDR3 DNA: TGTGCCAGCAGTTCCCCGGGACAGGGGAACTACGAGCAGTACTTC; CDR3 protein: CASSSPGQGNYEQYF
clone size: many; V gene: TRBV7-3; J gene: TRBJ2-1; D gene: TRBD1; CDR3 DNA: TGTGCCAGCAGCACCCGACAGGGGCCCCACAATGAGCAGTTCTTC; CDR3 protein: CASSTRQGPHNEQFF
clone size: many; V gene: TRBV6-1; J gene: TRBJ2-3; D gene: NA; CDR3 DNA: TGTGTCAGCTGGGACTTCACAGATACGCAGTATTTT; CDR3 protein: CVSWDFTDTQYF
clone size: few; V gene: TRBV20-1; J gene: TRBJ2-2; D gene: TRBD2; CDR3 DNA: TGCAGTGCTCCGACTAGCGGGATGATCGCCGGGGAGCTGTTTTTT; CDR3 protein: CSAPTSGMIAGELFF
clone size: NA; V gene: TRBV7-7; J gene: TRBJ2-1; D gene: TRBD2; CDR3 DNA: TGTGCTAGCAGCTTAGATCTCGGGGCGGGAGTCAGTGAGCAGTTCTTC; CDR3 protein: CASSLDLGAGVSEQFF
clone size: many; V gene: TRBV18; J gene: TRBJ2-7; D gene: TRBD2; CDR3 DNA: TGTGCCAGCTCACCTACAGGACTAGCGGCTTCCTACGAGCAGTACTTC; CDR3 protein: CASSPTGLAASYEQYF
clone size: many; V gene: TRBV30; J gene: TRBJ1-3; D gene: NA; CDR3 DNA: TGTGCCTGGAGTGGGGAGAACACCATATATTTT; CDR3 protein: CAWSGENTIYF
clone size: once; V gene: TRBV6-1; J gene: TRBJ1-6; D gene: TRBD1; CDR3 DNA: TGTGCCAGCAGTGAGGGGACAGGGTTTGGCTCCTATAATTCACCCCTCCACTTT; CDR3 protein: CASSEGTGFGSYNSPLHF
clone size: many; V gene: TRBV27; J gene: TRBJ2-3; D gene: TRBD2; CDR3 DNA: TGTGCCAGCGGACCTAGCGGGTTCGCAGATACGCAGTATTTT; CDR3 protein: CASGPSGFADTQYF
clone size: many; V gene: TRBV30; J gene: TRBJ2-2; D gene: NA; CDR3 DNA: TGTGCCTGGACCAAGGGTATCGGGATCGACACCGGGGAGCTGTTTTTT; CDR3 protein: CAWTKGIGIDTGELFF
clone size: NA; V gene: TRBV2; J gene: TRBJ2-2; D gene: NA; CDR3 DNA: TGTGCCAGCAGTGAAGGGAGCAGGGACGAGACCGGGGAGCTGTTTTTT; CDR3 protein: CASSEGSRDETGELFF
clone size: NA; V gene: TRBV5-8; J gene: TRBJ2-3; D gene: TRBD2; CDR3 DNA: TGTGCCAGCAGCTTAGCGGGAAGGTTCACAGATACGCAGTATTTT; CDR3 protein: CASSLAGRFTDTQYF
clone size: many; V gene: TRBV28; J gene: TRBJ1-2; D gene: NA; CDR3 DNA: TGTGCCAGCAGTTCACGGGTGTCCTATGGCTACACCTTC; CDR3 protein: CASSSRVSYGYTF